A selection of T cell receptor beta chains follows, all from one sample in a study of T-cell memory formation after mild COVID-19. MiXCR was run by TCRdb on the 5' RACE reads, yielding one entry per CDR3 protein. The sample consists of hundreds of thousands of distinct CDR3 sequences, more than 15% of them appearing once. The sample comprised PBMCs or a T cell subset sorted from them (not recorded which). These TCRs come from a man aged 18 to 29 who had mild COVID-19 (a few samples of this study predate the infection). Cell type and time point are not known. Each CDR3 is given with its conserved first and last residue. A D gene is named only where the DNA matches it firmly. Clone sizes are given selectively: once, few, many, or a class where the clone is expanded.

TRBV20-1	.	.	TRBJ2-3	CSARERAEWTDTQYF	TGCAGTGCTAGAGAGCGGGCTGAGTGGACAGATACGCAGTATTTT
TRBV6-1	.	.	TRBJ1-1	CASSDFEGTEAFF	TGTGCCAGCAGTGACTTCGAGGGCACTGAAGCTTTCTTT
TRBV6-5	.	TRBD1	TRBJ1-3	CASSPVRDSQENTIYF	TGTGCCAGCAGCCCGGTGCGGGACAGTCAAGAAAACACCATATATTTT
TRBV3-1	.	.	TRBJ1-6	CASSQALKIVSMNSPLHF	TGTGCCAGCAGCCAAGCCCTGAAGATAGTGTCGATGAATTCACCCCTCCACTTT
TRBV29-1	.	.	TRBJ2-4	CSVSEGVAKNIQYF	TGCAGCGTTTCAGAGGGGGTAGCCAAAAACATTCAGTACTTC
TRBV28	few	TRBD1	TRBJ1-6	CAIRIRDSVSPLHF	TGTGCCATACGAATCCGGGACAGCGTATCACCCCTCCACTTT
TRBV20-1	.	.	TRBJ1-1	CAGRENTEAFF	TGCGCCGGGAGGGAGAACACTGAAGCTTTCTTT
TRBV5-1	many	.	TRBJ2-2	CASRRGGELFF	TGCGCCAGCAGGCGAGGCGGGGAGCTGTTTTTT
TRBV7-9	once	TRBD1	TRBJ1-1	CASAGGMNTEAFF	TGTGCCAGCGCAGGGGGCATGAACACTGAAGCTTTCTTT
TRBV29-1	once	TRBD1	TRBJ1-5	CSVGDRDQPQHF	TGCAGCGTTGGAGACAGGGACCAGCCCCAGCATTTT
TRBV7-2	.	.	TRBJ2-1	CASSWTASNEQFF	TGTGCCAGCAGCTGGACAGCTAGCAATGAGCAGTTCTTC
TRBV6-1	.	.	TRBJ1-3	CASSDMDWSSGNTIYF	TGTGCCAGCAGTGACATGGACTGGAGCTCTGGAAACACCATATATTTT
TRBV11-2	few	.	TRBJ1-6	CASSKDPVLGSPLHF	TGTGCCAGCAGCAAAGACCCGGTATTAGGTTCACCCCTCCACTTT
TRBV7-3	few	.	TRBJ1-2	CASSLVAGIDHGYTF	TGTGCCAGCAGCCTCGTGGCTGGGATTGATCATGGCTACACCTTC
TRBV30	.	TRBD2	TRBJ2-7	CAWRPGLEIHEQYF	TGTGCCTGGAGACCGGGACTAGAAATCCACGAGCAGTACTTC
TRBV2	.	TRBD1	TRBJ2-1	CASSPGQGDNEQFF	TGTGCCAGCAGTCCGGGACAGGGAGACAATGAGCAGTTCTTC
TRBV12-3/TRBV12-4	many	.	TRBJ1-5	CASSLQGIRNQPQHF	TGTGCCAGCAGTTTACAAGGGATACGGAATCAGCCCCAGCATTTT
TRBV20-1	.	TRBD2	TRBJ2-1	CSARDSLAGGHEQFF	TGCAGTGCTAGAGATAGTCTAGCGGGGGGCCATGAGCAGTTCTTC
TRBV27	.	.	TRBJ2-5	CASSSRVRETQYF	TGTGCCAGCAGTTCCCGAGTTCGGGAGACCCAGTACTTC
TRBV20-1	many	TRBD1	TRBJ1-5	CSAQGGNQPQHF	TGCAGTGCACAGGGGGGCAATCAGCCCCAGCATTTT
TRBV6-1	.	.	TRBJ2-3	CASSARQDQTQYF	TGTGCCAGCAGTGCCCGACAGGATCAAACGCAGTATTTT
TRBV5-1	few	TRBD2	TRBJ2-1	CASSFLAGGTNEQFF	TGCGCCAGCAGCTTTCTAGCGGGGGGAACTAATGAGCAGTTCTTC
TRBV7-3	few	TRBD1	TRBJ1-2	CASSLRHGDSYYGYTF	TGTGCCAGCAGCTTAAGGCACGGGGACAGCTACTATGGCTACACCTTC
TRBV29-1	.	.	TRBJ2-1	CSVVVGYSYNEQFF	TGCAGCGTTGTGGTGGGGTACTCCTACAATGAGCAGTTCTTC
TRBV9	.	TRBD2	TRBJ2-3	CASSLGGLAGVDTQYF	TGTGCCAGCAGCCTAGGGGGACTAGCGGGGGTGGATACGCAGTATTTT
TRBV11-2	.	.	TRBJ2-2	CASSPTRRPGELFF	TGTGCCAGCAGCCCCACCCGGAGGCCCGGGGAGCTGTTTTTT
TRBV7-8	few	.	TRBJ2-1	CASSHGGLTYNEQFF	TGTGCCAGCAGCCACGGGGGGCTGACCTACAATGAGCAGTTCTTC
TRBV20-1	.	TRBD2	TRBJ2-2	CSDKAGATPTNTGELFF	TGCAGTGATAAAGCGGGGGCCACACCCACGAACACCGGGGAGCTGTTTTTT
TRBV5-1	few	.	TRBJ1-2	CASSFTAVYGYTF	TGCGCCAGCAGCTTCACGGCAGTCTATGGCTACACCTTC
TRBV6-5	few	.	TRBJ2-7	CASSYKPLGEQYF	TGTGCCAGCAGTTATAAGCCCTTGGGCGAGCAGTACTTC
TRBV20-1	many	TRBD2	TRBJ2-1	CSAQREYNEQFF	TGCAGTGCCCAGCGGGAATACAATGAGCAGTTCTTC
TRBV29-1	.	.	TRBJ2-2	CSVEVGGRTGELFF	TGCAGCGTTGAAGTTGGGGGTAGAACCGGGGAGCTGTTTTTT
TRBV20-1	.	.	TRBJ2-3	CSVTTPPTDTQYF	TGCAGTGTCACGACTCCACCCACAGATACGCAGTATTTT
TRBV5-6	few	.	TRBJ1-2	CASRANYGYTF	TGTGCCAGCAGAGCTAACTATGGCTACACCTTC
TRBV9	.	.	TRBJ2-1	CASSVRTGEQFF	TGTGCCAGCAGCGTTCGGACCGGAGAGCAGTTCTTC
TRBV2	few	.	TRBJ2-1	CASSVESSVGFF	TGTGCCAGCAGTGTGGAGAGTTCTGTGGGGTTCTTC
TRBV6-5	.	.	TRBJ1-2	CASSLLQDYGYTF	TGTGCCAGCAGTTTACTCCAGGACTATGGCTACACCTTC
TRBV7-2	few	.	TRBJ2-5	CASSLASGRGQETQYF	TGTGCCAGCAGCTTAGCCAGCGGACGGGGACAAGAGACCCAGTACTTC
TRBV5-1	few	.	TRBJ1-1	CASSLTASRAEAFF	TGCGCCAGCAGCTTGACGGCCTCGAGGGCTGAAGCTTTCTTT
TRBV5-1	few	.	TRBJ2-2	CASSWDPQGNTGELFF	TGCGCCAGCAGCTGGGACCCCCAGGGGAACACCGGGGAGCTGTTTTTT
TRBV4-2	few	TRBD1	TRBJ1-1	CASRRTGTGNTEAFF	TGTGCCAGCAGACGGACCGGGACAGGGAACACTGAAGCTTTCTTT
TRBV12-3/TRBV12-4	.	TRBD2	TRBJ2-3	CASRPRDRGLAGGPDTQYF	TGTGCCAGCAGACCTCGGGACAGGGGACTAGCGGGGGGCCCAGATACGCAGTATTTT
TRBV4-1	.	.	TRBJ2-1	CASSVPGENEQFF	TGCGCCAGCAGCGTCCCAGGGGAGAATGAGCAGTTCTTC
TRBV5-1	few	.	TRBJ1-1	CASSEPGGVRAEAFF	TGCGCCAGCAGCGAACCGGGGGGGGTACGGGCTGAAGCTTTCTTT
TRBV7-2	few	TRBD1	TRBJ1-2	CASSDAGGRGYTF	TGTGCCAGCAGCGACGCAGGGGGTCGTGGCTACACCTTC
TRBV4-1	many	.	TRBJ1-6	CASSHGSSYNSPLHF	TGCGCCAGCAGCCACGGGAGCTCCTATAATTCACCCCTCCACTTT
TRBV7-6	few	.	TRBJ1-6	CASSTLGSSYNSPLHF	TGTGCCAGCAGCACTCTAGGGAGCTCCTATAATTCACCCCTCCACTTT
TRBV10-3	few	.	TRBJ2-3	CAISVSGRRTDTQYF	TGTGCCATCAGCGTTAGCGGACGGCGGACAGATACGCAGTATTTT
TRBV7-2	.	.	TRBJ1-5	CASSLSVQPQHF	TGTGCCAGCAGCTTAAGTGTTCAGCCCCAGCATTTT
TRBV30	.	.	TRBJ2-6	CAWGRRAGANVLTF	TGTGCCTGGGGGAGACGTGCTGGGGCCAACGTCCTGACTTTC
TRBV27	few	.	TRBJ2-2	CASSWSPGELFF	TGTGCCAGCAGTTGGTCCCCCGGGGAGCTGTTTTTT
TRBV7-9	.	.	TRBJ1-3	CDSSFGVSGNTIYF	TGTGACAGCAGCTTCGGCGTCTCTGGAAACACCATATATTTT
TRBV7-3	.	.	TRBJ1-1	CASGRGNGVTEAFF	TGTGCCAGCGGTCGGGGGAACGGGGTCACTGAAGCTTTCTTT
TRBV30	few	.	TRBJ1-2	CAWSVHPNYGYTF	TGTGCCTGGAGTGTACATCCTAACTATGGCTACACCTTC
TRBV12-3/TRBV12-4	.	.	TRBJ2-1	CASSPTRQPYNEQFF	TGTGCCAGCAGTCCTACAAGGCAACCTTACAATGAGCAGTTCTTC